A single sample is the source of the 32 T cell receptor beta chains below, sequenced in a study of blood T cells in healthy people across ages (dated by TCRdb to between 2014 and 2016). Libraries were built with 5' RACE. Sequencing instrument: Illumina HiSeq 2500. The second PCR ran for about 6 to 12 cycles and used a J-beta primer mix along with a sample-barcoded 5' primer. Clones were called with MiXCR by TCRdb after fastp trimmed the public reads at Q25, and only in-frame beta chains were retained. CDR3 protein duplicates are merged, each entry listing the most common genes and DNA. This sample holds hundreds of thousands of distinct CDR3 sequences; 45% to 65% were observed only once. The ten largest clonotypes hold 51% of the sample. Sequencing was performed on blood. These TCRs come from a man between 60 and 75 years old in good health.

The V and J genes are TRBV12-3 or TRBV12-4 and TRBJ1-2, with 7 nucleotides matching TRBD1. CDR3 length: 15 amino acids. The junction had 8 bases not matched to a gene; V was cut back by 6 bases and J by 1 base. In nucleotides, the CDR3 is TGTGCCAGCAGCACAGGGGTATCGGGTAACTATGGCTACACCTTC. Its translation: CASSTGVSGNYGYTF.

V and J are TRBV20-1 and TRBJ2-1; D is possibly TRBD1 (6 bases). The V gene's germline CDR1 is DFQATT and CDR2 SNEGSKA (reference sequence). The CDR3 runs to 15 residues. The V end was cut by 0 bases, the J end by 1 base, with 10 bases between. The CDR3 nucleotides read TGCAGTGCTAGAGATCGGCAGGGGTCCTACAATGAGCAGTTCTTC. It translates to CSARDRQGSYNEQFF.

Written as DNA, the CDR3 is TGCAGCGTAGCAAACAGCGGTGAAGCTTTCTTT. Translation: CSVANSGEAFF. The chain uses TRBV29-1 and TRBJ1-1; D is unclear. Germline V gene lookup returns CDR1 SQVTM and CDR2 ANQGSEA. V was clipped by 6 bases and J by 7 bases, with 12 bases between them. CDR3 length: 11 residues.

This chain links TRBV7-8 with TRBJ2-1; D is ambiguous. The V end was cut by 5 bases, the J end by 0 bases, with 20 bases between. Germline V gene lookup returns CDR1 SGHVS and CDR2 FQNEAQ. The CDR3 is 18 amino acids. CDR3 coding DNA: TGTGCCAGCAGCCCCAACGGCGCGGCGTGGAGCTCCTACAATGAGCAGTTCTTC. It translates to CASSPNGAAWSSYNEQFF.

The genes are TRBV28 and TRBJ2-1; 9 bases agree with TRBD2. CDR3 length equals 15 residues. The ends lost 8 bases at V and 3 bases at J; junction bases unmatched: 8. The germline V gene encodes CDR1 MDHEN and CDR2 SYDVKM. The CDR3 loop is CASAPAGGSYNEQFF. CDR3 in DNA: TGTGCCAGCGCCCCCGCGGGAGGGAGCTACAATGAGCAGTTCTTC.

The J gene is TRBJ1-6, the V gene TRBV23-1; D gene unclear. TRBV23-1 belongs to the ORF category, with a function that is uncertain. The V end was cut by 2 bases, the J end by 5 bases, with 13 bases between. This CDR3 comprises 16 residues. CDR3 amino acids: CASSQQSGRNNSPLHF. The CDR3 DNA reads TGCGCCAGCAGTCAACAATCGGGCAGAAATAATTCACCCCTCCACTTT.

In this sample, this clonotype turned up a few times. The chain is built from TRBV6-4 and TRBJ2-2, with TRBD2 matching over 9 bases. The ends lost 4 bases at V and 1 base at J; junction bases unmatched: 1. The CDR3 totals 15 residues. CDR1 is MRHNA, CDR2 SNTAGT, per germline. CDR3 sequence (DNA): TGTGCCAGCAGTGTTAGCGGGGGGAACACCGGGGAGCTGTTTTTT. This codes for CASSVSGGNTGELFF.

V gene TRBV28 combines with J gene TRBJ1-1; TRBD1 matches 7 bases. The junction had 7 bases not matched to a gene; V was cut back by 5 bases and J by 1 base. Germline values: CDR1 MDHEN, CDR2 SYDVKM. The CDR3 length is 15 residues. The DNA of the CDR3 is TGTGCCAGCAGTCGCACAGGGGAGCCGAACACTGAAGCTTTCTTT. This codes for CASSRTGEPNTEAFF.

This chain uses TRBV12-3 or TRBV12-4 with TRBJ2-4, with D possibly TRBD1 on 5 matching bases. The CDR3 covers 13 residues. V lost 8 bases, J lost 2 bases, and 10 bases lay in between. CDR3 sequence reads: CASGARSKNIQYF. CDR3 nucleotide sequence: TGTGCCAGCGGGGCCAGGTCCAAAAACATTCAGTACTTC.

To note about this clonotype: Relative to the germline gene, one junction end is altered; a read error may explain this. The chain combines TRBV14 with TRBJ2-3; the match to TRBD2 covers 9 bases. Germline CDR1 is SGHDN and CDR2 is FVKESK. The CDR3 is made up of 17 amino acids. The CDR3 is CAGSLRRLAERADTQYF. The CDR3 nucleotides are TGTGCCGGCAGCCTTCGTCGACTAGCGGAGCGGGCAGATACGCAGTATTTT.

The chain recombines TRBV29-1 with TRBJ2-2; 7 bases are a match to TRBD2. The ends lost 2 bases at V and 7 bases at J; junction bases unmatched: 13. This CDR3 is 16 amino acids long. Per the germline V gene, CDR1 is SQVTM and CDR2 is ANQGSEA. CDR3 nucleotides: TGCAGCGTTGAATGCCCTAGCGGTCCCATCGGCGGGGAGCTGTTTTTT. Protein product: CSVECPSGPIGGELFF.

On this clonotype itself: A read error may be the cause here, since a much bigger clone is one base away. The V and J genes are TRBV12-3 or TRBV12-4 and TRBJ2-5, with 10 bases matching TRBD2. V lost 5 bases, J lost 11 bases, and 23 bases stayed unmatched. This CDR3 is built from 18 residues. The CDR3 spells CASSHFTSGRAGLDEQYF. The CDR3 DNA reads TGTGCCAGCAGTCATTTTACCAGCGGGAGGGCCGGGTTGGATGAGCAGTACTTC.

This clonotype was observed a handful of times. This chain links TRBV20-1 with TRBJ2-5; 7 bases are shared with TRBD2. Germline CDR1 is DFQATT and CDR2 is SNEGSKA (reference sequence). V shed 6 bases, J shed 3 bases, and the junction held 7 bases outside the gene matches. This CDR3 region has 13 residues. This CDR3 is CSALVAGKETQYF. The DNA of the CDR3 is TGCAGTGCCCTAGTAGCGGGTAAAGAGACCCAGTACTTC.

The CDR3: CASSTTSGKETQYF. The CDR3 DNA sequence: TGTGCCAGCAGTACGACTAGCGGAAAAGAGACCCAGTACTTC. The genes are TRBV6-2 or TRBV6-3 and TRBJ2-5, with TRBD2 identical over 9 bases. CDR1 MNHEY and CDR2 SVGEGT come from the germline V gene. The CDR3 loop spans 14 amino acids. The V segment lost 5 bases and the J segment 3 bases; nucleotides outside the gene matches: 4.

The V gene is TRBV7-9, the J gene TRBJ1-4; D might be TRBD1 (5 bases). In germline, CDR1 is SEHNR, CDR2 FQNEAQ (reference sequence). CDR3 length: 14 residues. Trimming removed 5 bases at V and 4 bases at J, with 11 bases between. The CDR3 coding sequence is TGTGCCAGCAGCGTATCGGGGGATAATGAAAAACTGTTTTTT. It codes for CASSVSGDNEKLFF.

Of note for this clonotype: This may be a read error, as it is one base from a much larger clone. The chain has TRBV20-1 and TRBJ2-5; D might be TRBD1 (6 bases). From germline, CDR1 is DFQATT and CDR2 SNEGSKA (reference sequence). This CDR3 has 13 amino acids. The ends were cut back, 6 bases at V and 0 bases at J, with 11 bases in the middle. The CDR3 DNA follows: TGCAGTGCCGCCCGGGACAACCAAGAGACCCAGTACTTC. The encoded protein is CSAARDNQETQYF.

This clonotype was seen a few times. CDR3 nucleotide sequence: TGCGCCAGCAGCTTGTCGGCGGCCCAAGAGACCCAGTACTTC. Translation gives CASSLSAAQETQYF. The rearrangement links TRBV5-1 to TRBJ2-5; D remains ambiguous. V lost 1 base, J lost 1 base, and 8 bases lay in between. The CDR3 covers 14 residues. The V gene's germline CDR1 is SGHRS and CDR2 YFSETQ.

The table lists this clonotype with many counts. This chain uses TRBV21-1 with TRBJ1-5; the tabulated D call, TRBD1, remains unverified against the DNA. TRBV21-1 counts as a pseudogene. The CDR3 totals 15 residues. The CDR3 spells CASRTQGMRGQPQHF. The CDR3 region has the DNA TGTGCCAGCAGGACACAGGGGATGAGAGGTCAGCCCCAGCATTTT.

The chain joins TRBV20-1 to TRBJ2-1; 9 bases match TRBD2. CDR3 length: 18 amino acids. V shed 0 bases and J 9 bases; nucleotides not matched to a gene: 18. Germline CDR1 and CDR2: DFQATT and SNEGSKA (reference sequence). The CDR3, as DNA: TGCAGTGCTAGAGATCTAACTTGGCTAGCGGGAATTGGCGGTGAGCAGTTCTTC. Its protein is CSARDLTWLAGIGGEQFF.

The chain has TRBV20-1 and TRBJ2-3; 7 bases match TRBD1. The CDR3 loop spans 13 amino acids. After removal of 7 bases from V and 1 base from J, the junction contained 5 bases not matched to a gene. The germline V gene has CDR1 DFQATT and CDR2 SNEGSKA (reference sequence). The CDR3 coding sequence is TGCAGTGTTCTTACAGGGGGCACAGATACGCAGTATTTT. Protein product: CSVLTGGTDTQYF.

V and J are TRBV7-9 and TRBJ2-1, with D possibly matching TRBD2 (6 bases). V lost 5 bases to trimming and J lost 1 base, with 18 bases between them. Germline V lookup: CDR1 SEHNR, CDR2 FQNEAQ (reference sequence). There are 17 residues in the CDR3. DNA for the CDR3: TGTGCCAGCAGCCCCCGGGTAGCGGCCCTATCCTACAATGAGCAGTTCTTC. Its translation is CASSPRVAALSYNEQFF.

The V call is TRBV4-2, the J call TRBJ2-7, with 9 bases identical to TRBD2. This CDR3 has 13 amino acids. The V and J ends lost 3 bases and 7 bases, in that order; junction bases with no gene match: 4. Per the germline V gene, CDR1 is LGHNA and CDR2 is YNFKEQ. The CDR3 is CASSQAGGPEQYF. The CDR3 coding sequence is TGTGCCAGCAGCCAGGCGGGAGGGCCGGAGCAGTACTTC.

The DNA of the CDR3 is TGTGCCAGCAGCCAATTTCAGGGGGGCAATCAGCCCCAGCATTTT. Residues: CASSQFQGGNQPQHF. The rearrangement joins TRBV7-2 to TRBJ1-5; 7 bases are shared with TRBD1. Germline V gene data show CDR1 as SGHTA and CDR2 as FQGNSA. The CDR3 has 15 amino acids. J gave up 2 bases and V 5 bases, and 6 bases lay outside the gene matches.

The chain couples TRBV7-6 to TRBJ2-1; D ambiguous. The J call is uncertain, as TRBJ2-7 better fits the DNA end. Germline CDR1 is SGHVS and CDR2 is FNYEAQ. CDR3 length: 15 residues. Here the CDR3 DNA reads TGTGCCAGCAGCTTAGACCCCGGAAGTACCTACGAGCAGTACTTC. As protein: CASSLDPGSTYEQYF.

This rearrangement joins TRBV20-1 to TRBJ2-7, with D perhaps matching TRBD1 (6 bases). Trimming took off 4 bases at V and 0 bases at J, with 10 bases between the two ends. CDR3 length: 13 residues. Germline V gene lookup returns CDR1 DFQATT and CDR2 SNEGSKA (reference sequence). The CDR3 sequence is CSANRDNSYEQYF. DNA for the CDR3: TGCAGTGCTAACCGGGACAACTCCTACGAGCAGTACTTC.

This chain connects TRBV20-1 to TRBJ1-2; 7 nucleotides line up with TRBD1. CDR3 length: 14 residues. CDR1 DFQATT and CDR2 SNEGSKA come from the germline V gene (reference sequence). Trimming at V came to 5 bases and at J to 2 bases, leaving 8 bases not matched to a gene. The DNA of the CDR3 is TGCAGTGCTGCCCGACAGGGCCCAAACTATGGCTACACCTTC. Translated, it gives CSAARQGPNYGYTF.

The CDR3: CASSQVGGSYEQYF. The CDR3 bases are TGCGCCAGCAGCCAAGTGGGGGGCAGCTACGAGCAGTACTTC. The rearrangement uses TRBV4-1 and TRBJ2-4; perhaps D is TRBD1 or TRBD2 (6 bases each). The J call may be mistaken, given a closer DNA end match to TRBJ2-7. The CDR3 has 14 residues. Germline CDR1 is MGHRA and CDR2 is YSYEKL.

The chain links TRBV30 to TRBJ2-3, with D unresolved. V was cut by 5 bases and J by 1 base, with 13 bases left in between. CDR1 GTSNPN and CDR2 SVGIG come from the germline V gene (reference sequence). This CDR3 is built from 14 residues. In nucleotides, the CDR3 is TGTGCCTGGGTCCCCCTCGGCCGCACAGATACGCAGTATTTT. It is translated as CAWVPLGRTDTQYF.

Ten or more counts support this clonotype. The chain has TRBV12-3 or TRBV12-4 and TRBJ2-5; 9 bases agree with TRBD1. The length of the CDR3 is 15 residues. J was trimmed by 6 bases and V by 5 bases; bases with no gene match: 10. Here the CDR3 DNA reads TGTGCCAGCAGTGACCGGGACAGGGTCTGGCAGACCCAGTACTTC. It is translated as CASSDRDRVWQTQYF.

This chain links TRBV20-1 with TRBJ2-6, with D perhaps TRBD2 (7 bases). Trimming took 6 bases from V and 0 from J, leaving 21 bases between them. Germline V gene lookup returns CDR1 DFQATT and CDR2 SNEGSKA (reference sequence). This CDR3 comprises 18 residues. The CDR3 spells CSARSYREGISGANVLTF. In DNA form, the CDR3 reads TGCAGTGCCAGGAGTTACAGGGAGGGGATCTCTGGGGCCAACGTCCTGACTTTC.

This clonotype was seen more than once but under ten times. This chain links TRBV27 with TRBJ1-2; unclear D gene. The CDR3 consists of 13 residues. Trimming stripped 3 bases from V and 1 base from J, with 6 bases between. In germline, CDR1 is MNHEY, CDR2 SMNVEV (reference sequence). The CDR3 sequence is CASSFGINYGYTF. The CDR3 nucleotides are TGTGCCAGCAGTTTCGGGATTAACTATGGCTACACCTTC.

This clonotype was picked up one time. The chain carries TRBV15 and TRBJ2-5; 7 bases are shared with TRBD1. CDR1 LNHNV and CDR2 YYDKDF come from the germline V gene (reference sequence). The CDR3 contains 15 residues. V was pared by 0 bases and J by 2 bases, with 3 bases of the junction left unmatched. CDR3 DNA sequence: TGTGCCACCAGCAGAGATGGGACAGTACAAGAGACCCAGTACTTC. Its translation is CATSRDGTVQETQYF.